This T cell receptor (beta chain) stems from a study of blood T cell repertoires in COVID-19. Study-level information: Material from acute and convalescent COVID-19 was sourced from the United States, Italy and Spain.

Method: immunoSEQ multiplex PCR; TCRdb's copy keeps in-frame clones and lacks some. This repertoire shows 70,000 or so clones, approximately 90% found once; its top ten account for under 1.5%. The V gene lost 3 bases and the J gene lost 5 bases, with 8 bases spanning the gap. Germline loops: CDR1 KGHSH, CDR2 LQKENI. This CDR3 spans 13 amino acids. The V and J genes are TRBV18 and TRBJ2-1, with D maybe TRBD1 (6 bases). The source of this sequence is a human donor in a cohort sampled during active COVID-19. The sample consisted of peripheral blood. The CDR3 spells CASSPQGNNEQFF. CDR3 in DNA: TGTGCCAGCTCACCTCAGGGGAACAATGAGCAGTTCTTC.